This entry lists 25 T cell receptor beta chains sequenced from one sample in a study of CD8 T cells in ankylosing spondylitis. No antigen has been assigned to these receptors. Study outcomes and limitations: One TCR beta motif, made up of several highly homologous variants, appeared characteristic of ankylosing spondylitis blood.

Using its own MiXCR run on the 5' RACE reads, TCRdb lists one record per CDR3 protein. The sample shows 400,000 or so distinct CDR3 sequences, 25% to 30% of them seen only once. Sequenced input: blood, either unsorted or a sorted T cell fraction (not recorded which). All receptors derive from a male donor with ankylosing spondylitis.

The chain combines TRBV2 with TRBJ1-4; TRBD1 is a possible D gene (6 bases). Germline V gene data show CDR1 as SNHLY and CDR2 as FYNNEI. CDR3 length: 14 amino acids. V lost 3 bases, J lost 8 bases, and 13 bases lay in between. The CDR3 protein is CASSDWGAQEKLFF. The DNA of the CDR3 is TGTGCCAGCAGTGATTGGGGGGCACAGGAAAAACTGTTTTTT.

The table lists this clonotype with a few counts. The chain combines TRBV7-2 with TRBJ2-7; 7 bases match TRBD1. Trimming cost V 1 base and J 3 bases; bases outside gene matches: 6. CDR1 is SGHTA and CDR2 is FQGNSA in the germline V gene. CDR3 length: 15 amino acids. CDR3 loop: CASSLGWAGGYEQYF. Written as DNA, the CDR3 is TGTGCCAGCAGCTTAGGTTGGGCAGGGGGCTACGAGCAGTACTTC.

This clonotype has more than one count but fewer than ten. The V call is TRBV5-5, the J call TRBJ2-1, with D maybe TRBD2 (5 bases). Between the trimmed V and J ends, which lost 3 bases and 6 bases, there was a span of 10 bases. This CDR3 region has 13 residues. Germline CDR1 SGHKS, CDR2 YYEKEE (reference sequence). CDR3 loop: CASSSLVSNEQFF. As DNA, the CDR3 is TGTGCCAGCAGCTCACTAGTTAGCAATGAGCAGTTCTTC.

This clonotype was picked up a small number of times. This chain links TRBV5-1 with TRBJ1-1; D ambiguous. The V gene's germline CDR1 is SGHRS and CDR2 YFSETQ. This CDR3 is 15 amino acids long. The V end was cut by 4 bases, the J end by 1 base, with 14 bases between. CDR3 sequence reads: CASSPWEVANTEAFF. The DNA of the CDR3 is TGCGCCAGCAGCCCGTGGGAGGTGGCGAACACTGAAGCTTTCTTT.

This clonotype was counted between two and nine times. The CDR3 loop is CASGPPIGATDTQYF. The CDR3 bases are TGTGCCAGCGGCCCCCCTATCGGGGCTACAGATACGCAGTATTTT. The chain joins TRBV6-2 or TRBV6-3 to TRBJ2-3; D possibly uses TRBD1 or TRBD2 (5 bases each). The CDR3 is 15 amino acids. The V and J ends lost 8 bases and 3 bases respectively, with 18 bases between them. Germline CDR1 reads MNHEY; CDR2 reads SVGEGT.

The chain uses TRBV20-1 and TRBJ2-3; 9 bases match TRBD2. Germline-derived CDR1 and CDR2 are DFQATT and SNEGSKA (reference sequence). With 2 bases clipped from V and 1 base from J, the junction kept 4 bases outside the gene matches. The CDR3 loop spans 15 amino acids. CDR3 nucleotides: TGCAGTGCTAGACGGACTAGCGAGGGCACAGATACGCAGTATTTT. Protein product: CSARRTSEGTDTQYF.

Only a few counts were recorded for this clonotype. The V call is TRBV3-1, the J call TRBJ1-2; D is ambiguous. The CDR3 runs 14 residues. Trimming cost V 0 bases and J 5 bases, with 10 bases left between them. CDR1 and CDR2 (germline): LGHDT, YNNKEL (reference sequence). CDR3 loop: CASSQDRSSYGYTF. For the CDR3, the DNA is TGTGCCAGCAGCCAAGATAGGAGTTCTTATGGCTACACCTTC.

The rearrangement uses TRBV10-3 and TRBJ2-5; 9 bases map to TRBD2. The CDR3 has 16 amino acids. Germline loops: CDR1 ENHRY, CDR2 SYGVKD. V trimming: 4 bases; J trimming: 4 bases; junction bases outside the gene matches: 10. The CDR3 DNA is TGTGCCATCAGTGTGTGGAGTAGCGGGAGTGGAGAGACCCAGTACTTC. This codes for CAISVWSSGSGETQYF.

This clonotype appeared a few times. The chain couples TRBV29-1 to TRBJ1-5, with a tentative D call TRBD1 (5 bases). V lost 7 bases, J lost 4 bases, and 14 bases lay in between. The CDR3 length is 13 residues. Germline V gene data show CDR1 as SQVTM and CDR2 as ANQGSEA. The CDR3 protein is CSAGGSGNQPQHF. CDR3 in DNA: TGCAGCGCCGGGGGTTCGGGAAATCAGCCCCAGCATTTT. Full variable domain (remainder filled in from reference TRBV29-1 and TRBJ1-5): SAVISQKPSRDICQRGTSLTIQCQVDSQVTMMFWYRQQPGQSLTLIATANQGSEATYESGFVIDKFPISRPNLTFSTLTVSNMSPEDSSIYLCSAGGSGNQPQHFGDGTRLSIL.

This chain uses TRBV20-1 with TRBJ2-1; 9 bases are shared with TRBD1. Germline V gene sequence: CDR1 DFQATT, CDR2 SNEGSKA (reference sequence). The CDR3 contains 11 residues. V shed 6 bases, J shed 10 bases, and the junction held 4 bases outside the gene matches. The DNA for the CDR3 is TGCAGTGCCTGGACAGGGGAAGAGCAGTTCTTC. Protein product: CSAWTGEEQFF.

In this sample, this clonotype turned up many times. This chain uses TRBV5-1 with TRBJ2-5; 7 bases agree with TRBD2. This CDR3 spans 16 amino acids. The germline V gene encodes CDR1 SGHRS and CDR2 YFSETQ. Losses at the gene ends were 4 bases for V and 2 bases for J; bases not matched to a gene: 11. CDR3 sequence (DNA): TGCGCCAGCAGCAAATACACTAGCGACAAGCAAGAGACCCAGTACTTC. Amino acid sequence: CASSKYTSDKQETQYF.

This clonotype was seen only a few times. The chain joins TRBV6-5 to TRBJ2-1, with D perhaps TRBD1 or TRBD2 (5 bases each). This CDR3 has 19 amino acids. V gave up 5 bases and J gave up 7 bases, with 30 bases separating them. Germline V CDR1 and CDR2: MNHEY, SVGAGI. The CDR3 region is CASSRRVGTGPGLINEQFF. The CDR3 region has the DNA TGTGCCAGCAGTCGCCGAGTAGGGACGGGTCCCGGATTGATAAATGAGCAGTTCTTC.

The table lists this clonotype with a few counts. The chain couples TRBV29-1 to TRBJ2-2; D may be TRBD2 (5 bases). Germline CDR1 is SQVTM and CDR2 is ANQGSEA. Trimming left V 4 bases short and J 0 bases short, with 9 bases between. The CDR3 consists of 14 residues. The DNA of the CDR3 is TGCAGCGTTGGAGAGGGTGCGAACACCGGGGAGCTGTTTTTT. This encodes CSVGEGANTGELFF.

This clonotype was recorded a few times. The chain carries TRBV27 and TRBJ2-1, with D possibly matching TRBD2 (6 bases). Germline lookup yields CDR1 MNHEY and CDR2 SMNVEV (reference sequence). This CDR3 is 14 amino acids long. Trimming left V 4 bases short and J 7 bases short, with 14 bases between. CDR3 loop: CASSSHRSGNEQFF. In nucleotides, the CDR3 is TGTGCCAGCAGTTCCCACAGGAGCGGGAATGAGCAGTTCTTC.

CDR3 nucleotides: TGTGCCAGCAGCTTGGGACTAGCGGGACCGTATGAGCAGTTCTTC. Translating it yields CASSLGLAGPYEQFF. The chain carries TRBV7-9 and TRBJ2-1, with 13 nucleotides matching TRBD2. V trimming: 3 bases; J trimming: 8 bases; junction bases outside the gene matches: 4. The CDR3 consists of 15 residues. Germline CDR1 SEHNR, CDR2 FQNEAQ (reference sequence). Based on the CDR3 plus reference TRBV7-9 and TRBJ2-1, the full variable domain is DTGVSQNPRHKITKRGQNVTFRCDPISEHNRLYWYRQTLGQGPEFLTYFQNEAQLEKSRLLSDRFSAERPKGSFSTLEIQRTEQGDSAMYLCASSLGLAGPYEQFFGPGTRLTVL.

The gene calls are TRBV12-3 or TRBV12-4 and TRBJ1-3; D ambiguous. This CDR3 region has 16 residues. Between the trimmed V and J ends, which lost 3 bases and 0 bases, there was a span of 12 bases. The CDR3 reads CASSFRTVFSGNTIYF. The DNA for the CDR3 is TGTGCCAGCAGTTTCAGGACGGTTTTCTCTGGAAACACCATATATTTT.

This clonotype was detected ten times or more. V is TRBV7-9 and J is TRBJ2-2; TRBD2 matches 9 bases. CDR1 is SEHNR, CDR2 FQNEAQ, per germline (reference sequence). This CDR3 comprises 17 residues. V dropped 1 base and J dropped 2; count of bases not matched to a gene: 5. The CDR3 region is CASSLDLAGPNTGELFF. The DNA for the CDR3 is TGTGCCAGCAGCTTAGACCTAGCGGGACCTAACACCGGGGAGCTGTTTTTT.

The CDR3, as DNA: TGCGCCAGCAGCTCCTTAGGTAGCGACTACGAGCAGTACTTC. Its protein is CASSSLGSDYEQYF. This chain uses TRBV5-1 with TRBJ2-7, with a possible D match to TRBD2 (5 bases). V was clipped by 3 bases and J by 3 bases, with 13 bases between them. Germline V gene sequence: CDR1 SGHRS, CDR2 YFSETQ. The CDR3 consists of 14 residues. Together with reference TRBV5-1 and TRBJ2-7, the CDR3 gives the full variable domain: KAGVTQTPRYLIKTRGQQVTLSCSPISGHRSVSWYQQTPGQGLQFLFEYFSETQRNKGNFPGRFSGRQFSNSRSEMNVSTLELGDSALYLCASSSLGSDYEQYFGPGTRLTVT.

This clonotype was counted many times. This sequence joins TRBV5-1 and TRBJ2-5, with 7 bases aligning to TRBD2. J lost 4 bases, V lost 6 bases, and 9 bases had no gene match. Germline V lookup: CDR1 SGHRS, CDR2 YFSETQ. This CDR3 spans 14 amino acids. CDR3 nucleotide sequence: TGCGCCAGCATCCCCGGTGCGGGAGTAGAGACCCAGTACTTC. Residues: CASIPGAGVETQYF.

This sequence joins TRBV19 and TRBJ2-3; D may be TRBD2 (5 bases). V was cut by 7 bases and J by 3 bases, with 8 bases left in between. The CDR3 spans 12 residues. Per germline, CDR1 LNHDA and CDR2 SQIVND (reference sequence). CDR3 in amino acids: CASKEETDTQYF. CDR3 coding DNA: TGTGCCAGTAAGGAGGAAACAGATACGCAGTATTTT.

Only a few counts were recorded for this clonotype. This chain links TRBV28 with TRBJ2-1, with D maybe TRBD1 (6 bases). Germline CDR1 is MDHEN and CDR2 is SYDVKM. Trimming stripped 1 base from V and 0 bases from J, with 19 bases between. CDR3 length: 19 residues. As DNA, the CDR3 is TGTGCCAGCAGTTTATCCCCCTGGGGGCTTATGAGCTCCTACAATGAGCAGTTCTTC. Translation gives CASSLSPWGLMSSYNEQFF.

J is TRBJ2-7 and V is TRBV20-1; D call uncertain. V shed 0 bases and J shed 7 bases, with 7 bases lying between them. Germline CDR1 reads DFQATT; CDR2 reads SNEGSKA (reference sequence). The CDR3 is made up of 11 amino acids. CDR3 region: CSARDRVEQYV. In DNA form, the CDR3 reads TGCAGTGCTAGAGATCGAGTAGAGCAGTACGTC.

The chain links TRBV20-1 to TRBJ2-7, with 9 bases fitting TRBD1. The CDR3 is made up of 15 amino acids. Trimming took 4 bases from V and 5 from J; bases not matched to a gene: 12. The germline CDR1 and CDR2 sequences are DFQATT and SNEGSKA (reference sequence). The DNA for the CDR3 is TGCAGTGCTATGGGGACGGACAGGGGTCCCGACGAGCAGTACTTC. Translated: CSAMGTDRGPDEQYF.

The chain carries TRBV7-8 and TRBJ1-1, with D perhaps matching TRBD1 (5 bases). The CDR3 contains 12 residues. CDR1 is SGHVS and CDR2 is FQNEAQ in the germline V gene. V was shortened by 10 bases and J by 7 bases, with 16 bases between the two germline ends. The CDR3: CATRQSIFEAFF. As DNA, the CDR3 is TGTGCCACCCGACAGTCAATCTTTGAAGCTTTCTTT.

There are a few counts of this clonotype. The conserved phenylalanine or tryptophan normally closing the CDR3 is absent here, so this likely arose from a read error. The chain employs TRBV7-8 and TRBJ2-1; TRBD2 matches at 11 bases. Trimming removed 0 bases from V and 7 bases from J; junction bases left unmatched: 5. The CDR3 sequence is 16 residues long. Germline V gene data show CDR1 as SGHVS and CDR2 as FQNEAQ. CDR3 sequence reads: CASSLAGGLAVNEQFL. CDR3 nucleotides: TGTGCCAGCAGCTTAGCGGGGGGACTAGCGGTTAATGAGCAGTTCTTG.